This TCR beta chain was sequenced during a study of T cells after posttransplantation cyclophosphamide. After removal of 9 bases from V and 7 bases from J, the junction contained 6 bases not matched to a gene. Germline V lookup: CDR1 MNHEY, CDR2 SMNVEV (reference sequence). This CDR3 contains 12 residues. Profiled with immunoSEQ multiplex PCR; TCRdb holds only in-frame clones, not every one. The sample has 8,500 to 9,500 clones, 95% to 99% seen once. This TCR came from a man over 45 in good health, CMV-negative, and a related stem cell transplant donor. The material sequenced was naive CD8+ T cells sorted from PBMCs. The chain recombines TRBV27 with TRBJ1-2, with TRBD1 matching 9 bases. The chain's CDR3 is CASRTGGRGYTF. The DNA of the CDR3 is TGTGCCAGTCGTACAGGGGGCCGTGGCTACACCTTC.